This is a list of T cell receptor beta chains from one sample in a study of T cell responses to AZD1222 COVID-19 vaccine. Assay: immunoSEQ multiplex PCR; the TCRdb copy retains only in-frame clones and omits some. The sample lists around 140,000 clones; 80% to 95% were seen once. The material was peripheral blood, obtained on day 0 of AZD1222 vaccination. These receptors were obtained from an adult in good health. Each CDR3 is given with its conserved first and last residue. Fields, in order: D gene, V gene, J gene, clone size, CDR3 DNA, CDR3 protein. A D gene is named only where the DNA matches it firmly. A clone size is listed for some rows: how often the clone was seen (once, few, many), or a class if it is expanded.

>-|TRBV9|TRBJ1-2|once
TGTGCCAGCAGCGTAGGGGGAACACTGCTGGACTATGGCTACACCTTC
CASSVGGTLLDYGYTF
>-|TRBV30|TRBJ2-7|-
TGTGCCTGGAGTGACTCGGACAAAAGCTTTTACGAGCAGTACTTC
CAWSDSDKSFYEQYF
>TRBD1|TRBV18|TRBJ1-1|once
TGTGCCAGCTCACTTACCGGGACAGGGGCTGAAGCTTTCTTT
CASSLTGTGAEAFF
>TRBD1|TRBV27|TRBJ2-1|-
TGTGCCAGCAGTCTCTGGACAGGGGGCAATGAGCAGTTCTTC
CASSLWTGGNEQFF
>-|TRBV30|TRBJ2-7|-
TGTGCCTGGGGGGTAGGGCGTTCCTACGAGCAGTACTTC
CAWGVGRSYEQYF
>-|TRBV11-2|TRBJ2-7|-
TGTGCCAGCAGCCCACTATCCCGGGAAAAGGTCTCCTACGAGCAGTACTTC
CASSPLSREKVSYEQYF
>-|TRBV7-9|TRBJ2-5|-
TGTGCCAGCAAATTGGGTTCCCTACAAGAGACCCAGTACTTC
CASKLGSLQETQYF
>-|TRBV7-2|TRBJ2-7|-
TGTGCCAGCAGCTCACTCAGAGGTACCTACGAGCAGTACTTC
CASSSLRGTYEQYF
>-|TRBV30|TRBJ2-7|-
TGTGCCTGGAGGTCCTTGGCCGTGGCTAGCTACGAGCAGTACTTC
CAWRSLAVASYEQYF
>TRBD2|TRBV11-2|TRBJ2-7|once
TGTGCCAGCAGCTTGGGAGCGGGAGTCACCTACGAGCAGTACTTC
CASSLGAGVTYEQYF